This T cell receptor beta chain is from a study of shared clonotypes between healthy human individuals. Replicate sorted-subset PCRs were loaded with around 210 ng DNA, 30,000 to 35,000 T cell genomes. Some clones are missing from TCRdb's copy, which holds only in-frame ones; the method was immunoSEQ multiplex PCR. The sample gives some 690,000 clones, around 91% of which show up once; roughly 36% is in the top ten. The germline gives CDR1 SEHNR, CDR2 FQNEAQ (reference sequence). The CDR3 has 15 amino acids. Trimming removed 4 bases at V and 5 bases at J, with 15 bases between. This clonotype originated in a man between 18 and 29 years old in good health. Some clones in this sample may be carry-over from other donors' samples. This chain uses TRBV7-9 with TRBJ1-5; no definite D call. What was sequenced was memory CD8+ T cells from PBMCs. Stated subset: CD45RO+ cells pooled with CCR7-negative TemRA cells. The CDR3: CASSSSGLRDQPQHF. The CDR3 DNA reads TGTGCCAGCAGCTCGTCGGGCCTTAGGGATCAGCCCCAGCATTTT.